This T cell receptor (beta chain) was recorded in a study of blood T cell repertoires in COVID-19. Overall study: The study drew acute and convalescent COVID-19 samples from the United States, Italy and Spain. Nucleic acid was either cDNA or gDNA, and it came from T cells, B-cell-depleted T cells, or PBMCs.

V was shortened by 0 bases and J by 6 bases, with 15 bases between the two germline ends. The CDR3 spans 15 residues. The germline CDR1 and CDR2 sequences are SGHAT and FQNNGV. Per the authors' pipeline: Researchers report that nucleated cell counts were estimated from reference gene primer amplification. Some clones are missing from TCRdb's copy, which holds only in-frame ones; the method was immunoSEQ multiplex PCR. V, J and clone size derive from that table, while D and trimming were established from the DNA sequence. The sample shows over 300,000 clones, 90% of them seen only once. This clonotype originated in a young man with active or convalescent COVID-19. Sequencing was performed on peripheral blood. This chain links TRBV11-2 with TRBJ2-7; a possible D gene is TRBD2 (6 bases). CDR3 in amino acids: CASSLEPGSGGEQYF. The DNA of the CDR3 is TGTGCCAGCAGCTTAGAGCCCGGGAGCGGCGGCGAGCAGTACTTC.